This T cell receptor (beta chain) was captured in a study of blood T cell repertoires in COVID-19. Study at large: Acute and convalescent COVID-19 specimens originated in the United States, Italy and Spain.

Sequenced by immunoSEQ multiplex PCR; TCRdb stores in-frame clones only, minus some. Of some 160,000 clones listed, around four fifths are singletons. The germline V gene encodes CDR1 SGHDT and CDR2 YYEEEE. The CDR3 sequence is 16 residues long. Trimming at V came to 3 bases and at J to 7 bases, leaving 11 bases not matched to a gene. The sequencing sample was made of peripheral blood. This TCR was sampled from a woman over 75 with acute or convalescent COVID-19. The rearrangement joins TRBV5-6 to TRBJ2-4, with 9 bases aligning to TRBD1. CDR3 in DNA: TGTGCCAGCAGCTCTGGGACAGGGCGGGGTTGGAACATTCAGTACTTC. Encoded protein: CASSSGTGRGWNIQYF.